The 17 T cell receptor beta chains given below trace back to one sample, sequenced in a study of OX40 agonist ivuxolimab in advanced cancers. This table comes from immunoSEQ multiplex PCR, and its TCRdb copy is limited to in-frame clones, with some not included. The table shows some 66,000 clones, with around 86% occurring only once. The source material was CD4+ or CD8+ T cells sorted from blood, sampled in a trial of the OX40 agonist ivuxolimab. These receptors all stem from an adult with an advanced solid tumor such as melanoma, head and neck, liver or kidney cancer.

The rearrangement joins TRBV5-4 to TRBJ2-7, with 8 bases lining up with TRBD1. V was clipped by 3 bases and J by 2 bases; unmatched bases: 4. The CDR3 is made up of 14 amino acids. In germline, CDR1 is SGHNT, CDR2 YYREEE (reference sequence). CDR3 DNA: TGTGCCAGCAGCTGGAGGGACAGGACCTACGAGCAGTACTTC. This sequence encodes CASSWRDRTYEQYF.

This chain connects TRBV29-1 to TRBJ1-1; 7 bases match TRBD1. Looked up from germline, CDR1 is SQVTM and CDR2 is ANQGSEA. The CDR3 covers 13 residues. The V gene end was trimmed by 8 bases and the J gene end by 1 base; junction bases not matched to a gene: 7. CDR3 sequence: CSHLQGQNTEAFF. CDR3 nucleotide sequence: TGCAGCCACCTACAGGGGCAGAACACTGAAGCTTTCTTT.

The chain joins TRBV10-3 to TRBJ1-6; D is perhaps TRBD1 (5 bases). Trimming cost V 3 bases and J 5 bases, with 17 bases left between them. The CDR3 totals 17 residues. Germline V CDR1 and CDR2: ENHRY, SYGVKD. CDR3 region: CAISDPGTLPNNSPLHF. CDR3 sequence (DNA): TGTGCCATCAGTGATCCAGGGACGCTTCCCAATAATTCACCCCTCCACTTT.

The J gene is TRBJ2-7, the V gene TRBV6-5; D not certain. CDR3 length: 14 residues. CDR1 and CDR2 (germline): MNHEY, SVGAGI. V was trimmed by 5 bases and J by 0 bases, leaving 11 bases between them. DNA of the CDR3: TGTGCCAGCAGTGCCAGTTATACCTCCTACGAGCAGTACTTC. The encoded protein is CASSASYTSYEQYF.

The chain combines TRBV28 with TRBJ2-5, with 8 bases fitting TRBD2. Germline lookup yields CDR1 MDHEN and CDR2 SYDVKM. Trimming cost V 2 bases and J 2 bases; bases outside gene matches: 7. The CDR3 totals 16 residues. The DNA for the CDR3 is TGTGCCAGCAGTTTAGGGGGTAGCGGGGAACAAGAGACCCAGTACTTC. It specifies CASSLGGSGEQETQYF.

The genes are TRBV9 and TRBJ2-4; D not certain. This CDR3 comprises 15 residues. V dropped 0 bases and J dropped 6 bases, with 13 bases sitting between them. Germline V lookup: CDR1 SGDLS, CDR2 YYNGEE. CDR3: CASSVGRQLLNIQYF. In DNA, the CDR3 is TGTGCCAGCAGCGTAGGGCGACAACTACTAAACATTCAGTACTTC. Variable domain in full (rest from reference TRBV9 and TRBJ2-4): DSGVTQTPKHLITATGQRVTLRCSPRSGDLSVYWYQQSLDQGLQFLIQYYNGEERAKGNILERFSAQQFPDLHSELNLSSLELGDSALYFCASSVGRQLLNIQYFGAGTRLSVL.

Here the CDR3 reads CSVGGILGNTIYF. DNA of the CDR3: TGCAGCGTTGGAGGTATTCTCGGAAACACCATATATTTT. The V gene is TRBV29-1, the J gene TRBJ1-3; D ambiguous. Trimming cost V 4 bases and J 4 bases, with 11 bases left between them. The CDR3 runs 13 residues. Germline CDR1 reads SQVTM; CDR2 reads ANQGSEA.

Only a few counts were recorded for this clone. The rearrangement joins TRBV9 to TRBJ2-1; no definite D call. CDR3 length: 12 amino acids. V shed 0 bases and J shed 9 bases, with 7 bases lying between them. Germline V lookup: CDR1 SGDLS, CDR2 YYNGEE. The CDR3 DNA follows: TGTGCCAGCAGCGTAGGAGTAATTGAGCAGTTCTTC. This sequence encodes CASSVGVIEQFF.

Here the CDR3 DNA reads TGTGCCAGCAGTAAAAAGGAGAGGAGCACTGAAGCTTTCTTT. This translates into CASSKKERSTEAFF. The J gene is TRBJ1-1, the V gene TRBV27; no firm D call. Between the trimmed V and J ends, which lost 5 bases and 4 bases, there was a span of 14 bases. The germline gives CDR1 MNHEY, CDR2 SMNVEV (reference sequence). The CDR3 consists of 14 residues.

This chain uses TRBV10-1 with TRBJ2-7; possibly TRBD1 for D (6 bases). Per the germline V gene, CDR1 is WNHNN and CDR2 is SYGVQD (reference sequence). The CDR3 has 13 amino acids. V was shortened by 7 bases and J by 0 bases, with 10 bases between the two germline ends. Here the CDR3 reads CASIRDTSYEQYF. In nucleotides, the CDR3 is TGCGCCAGCATACGGGACACCTCCTACGAGCAGTACTTC.

The chain couples TRBV7-6 to TRBJ1-4; TRBD1 matches at 11 bases. V shed 8 bases, J shed 14 bases, and the junction held 13 bases outside the gene matches. The germline gives CDR1 SGHVS, CDR2 FNYEAQ. CDR3 size: 14 residues. CDR3: CASAPGQGGGRLFF. CDR3 DNA: TGTGCCAGCGCCCCGGGACAGGGGGGTGGAAGGCTGTTTTTT.

This clone has just a few counts. The V gene is TRBV4-2, the J gene TRBJ2-4; possibly TRBD1 for D (6 bases). The length of the CDR3 is 15 residues. Germline V CDR1 and CDR2: LGHNA, YNFKEQ. Trimming removed 1 base at V and 2 bases at J, with 9 bases between. The CDR3 is CASSQGQGTKNIQYF. CDR3 nucleotides: TGTGCCAGCAGCCAAGGCCAGGGGACCAAAAACATTCAGTACTTC.

This clone was counted once. The CDR3 nucleotides read TGTGCCAGCAGCTTAGTAGCGGGGGGGCCGTATTACGAGCAGTACTTC. Encoded protein: CASSLVAGGPYYEQYF. The chain uses TRBV7-8 and TRBJ2-7; TRBD2 matches at 11 bases. Trimming cost V 1 base and J 4 bases; bases outside gene matches: 6. This CDR3 spans 16 amino acids. Germline V gene data show CDR1 as SGHVS and CDR2 as FQNEAQ.

The chain recombines TRBV4-1 with TRBJ1-5; D is undetermined. The CDR3 extends over 12 amino acids. Germline V CDR1 and CDR2: MGHRA, YSYEKL. V lost 2 bases and J 3 bases, leaving 2 bases between the germline ends. In DNA, the CDR3 is TGCGCCAGCAGCCAAATCAATCAGCCCCAGCATTTT. It yields the protein CASSQINQPQHF.

This chain links TRBV5-1 with TRBJ2-1; TRBD2 aligns across 13 bases. The CDR3 loop spans 16 amino acids. V was pared by 5 bases and J by 8 bases, with 10 bases of the junction left unmatched. CDR1 SGHRS and CDR2 YFSETQ come from the germline V gene. The CDR3 nucleotides are TGCGCCAGCAGTTCCACACTAGCGGGGGGGTCCCATGAGCAGTTCTTC. Its protein is CASSSTLAGGSHEQFF.

The rearrangement joins TRBV11-3 to TRBJ2-1; D is undetermined. Looked up from germline, CDR1 is SGHNT and CDR2 is YENEEA. Trimming pared 2 bases from V and 6 bases from J, leaving 17 bases between. There are 16 residues in the CDR3. DNA of the CDR3: TGTGCCAGCAGCTTATCTCCACCCCAAATCAGCAATGAGCAGTTCTTC. This sequence encodes CASSLSPPQISNEQFF.

The rearrangement uses TRBV18 and TRBJ2-5; 9 nucleotides align to TRBD1. The germline V gene encodes CDR1 KGHSH and CDR2 LQKENI. The CDR3 has 14 residues. V dropped 2 bases and J dropped 5; count of bases not matched to a gene: 3. The CDR3 region has the DNA TGTGCCAGCTCACCAGGGACAGGGCGGGAGACCCAGTACTTC. Translating gives CASSPGTGRETQYF.